The text below deals with one T cell receptor beta chain. Which antigen it targets is not known. Base-call qualities are not available, and no considerably larger clone is one nucleotide away. The data are from a study of control samples from healthy donors and cancer patients (dated by TCRdb to between 2020 and 2021). From its cysteine to its phenylalanine, the CDR3 spans 15 amino acids. Only CDR3 DNA remains: 45 bases, in frame from the first base. As encoded in the germline V gene, CDR1 is SGDLS while CDR2 is YYNGEE. The germline V and J ends show losses of 3 bases and 5 bases respectively, and no gene match explains 8 bases of the junction. To prepare the library, the immunoSEQ multiplex PCR assay was applied. TCRdb holds this immuneACCESS table with in-frame rearrangements only. Some clones are missing; in checked studies, unresolved V genes explain under half, and the rest has no known cause. Across this sample there are about 160,000 clones, with approximately 94% seen only once. The top ten clonotypes cover roughly 5.7% of the sample.

The chain is assembled from TRBV9 and TRBJ2-1, with 7 bases matching TRBD2. Input material: blood. The source is a man aged 18 to 35 in good health. Read as DNA, the sequence is TGTGCCAGCAGCGCCTCCGGGACTACCAACAATGAGCAGTTCTTC. It encodes CASSASGTTNNEQFF.